The 24 T cell receptor beta chains below come from one sample, sequenced in a study of regulatory T cells in long-lasting Graves disease. Time point indicated: persistent/refractory GD, antithyroid drugs over 5 years with positive TRAb. With RNA extracted from PBMCs as input, the TCR library was made. Arm-PCR with iRepertoire HTBI primers amplified the CDR3 regions for these TCR beta libraries. TCRdb fed the multiplex PCR reads into MiXCR, producing one record per CDR3 protein. The sample comprises 650,000 to 850,000 distinct CDR3 sequences, around 30% of which are singletons, and about 42% rests with the top ten. Source: peripheral blood mononuclear cells (PBMCs), taken when the disease was refractory, from a patient treated with antithyroid drugs. These receptor sequences come from a female donor with Graves disease.

The genes are TRBV28 and TRBJ1-1; no definite D call. Germline assignment: CDR1 MDHEN and CDR2 SYDVKM. This CDR3 is 15 amino acids long. With 6 bases removed from V and 5 bases from J, the gap between germline ends came to 19 bases. CDR3 region: CASRTREPVATEAFF. Written as DNA, the CDR3 is TGTGCCAGCAGGACCCGGGAACCCGTAGCGACTGAAGCTTTCTTT.

This clonotype was seen a few times. The V call is TRBV25-1, the J call TRBJ1-2; D gene unclear. V was shortened by 3 bases and J by 8 bases, with 7 bases between the two germline ends. The CDR3 covers 11 residues. Germline CDR1 is MGHDK and CDR2 is SYGVNS. The CDR3 reads CASSEKHGYTF. The DNA for the CDR3 is TGTGCCAGCAGTGAGAAGCACGGCTACACCTTC.

This clonotype came up a few times. The chain is built from TRBV20-1 and TRBJ1-5, with D unresolved. Germline-derived CDR1 and CDR2 are DFQATT and SNEGSKA (reference sequence). CDR3 length: 13 residues. The V gene lost 3 bases and the J gene lost 0 bases, with 6 bases spanning the gap. The CDR3 here is CSARSLSNQPQHF. CDR3 bases: TGCAGTGCTAGGTCCCTTAGCAATCAGCCCCAGCATTTT.

The rearrangement uses TRBV29-1 and TRBJ1-5; D is ambiguous. Per the germline V gene, CDR1 is SQVTM and CDR2 is ANQGSEA. The germline V and J ends were trimmed by 6 bases and 0 bases, with 9 bases remaining between them. The CDR3 has 13 amino acids. CDR3 amino acids: CSVTDNSNQPQHF. The CDR3 bases are TGCAGCGTGACGGATAATAGCAATCAGCCCCAGCATTTT. The variable domain in full, with the rest retrieved from reference TRBV29-1 and TRBJ1-5, is SAVISQKPSRDICQRGTSLTIQCQVDSQVTMMFWYRQQPGQSLTLIATANQGSEATYESGFVIDKFPISRPNLTFSTLTVSNMSPEDSSIYLCSVTDNSNQPQHFGDGTRLSIL.

V is TRBV6-1 and J is TRBJ2-7; tentative D call: TRBD1 (6 bases). This CDR3 region has 14 residues. Trimming took 3 bases from V and 3 from J, leaving 12 bases between them. Germline values: CDR1 MNHNS, CDR2 SASEGT. The CDR3: CASSDQDRGYEQYF. As DNA, the CDR3 is TGTGCCAGCAGTGATCAGGACAGAGGCTACGAGCAGTACTTC.

There are a few counts of this clonotype. V usage is TRBV3-1 and J usage is TRBJ1-1; D not certain. CDR3 length: 15 residues. V was clipped by 4 bases and J by 8 bases, with 20 bases between them. Germline values: CDR1 LGHDT, CDR2 YNNKEL (reference sequence). CDR3 residues: CASSPTSAGGSEAFF. Written as DNA, the CDR3 is TGTGCCAGCAGCCCTACTTCGGCGGGAGGCTCCGAAGCTTTCTTT.

This chain uses TRBV29-1 with TRBJ1-5, with D unresolved. V was clipped by 5 bases and J by 6 bases, with 17 bases between them. Germline V gene data show CDR1 as SQVTM and CDR2 as ANQGSEA. The CDR3 extends over 14 amino acids. The CDR3, as DNA: TGCAGCGTTCCAGCTGTGTCCCTTGGTCAGCCCCAGCATTTT. Its translation is CSVPAVSLGQPQHF.

The chain joins TRBV20-1 to TRBJ2-2; 7 nucleotides match TRBD2. The CDR3 has 15 amino acids. J was trimmed by 7 bases and V by 4 bases; bases with no gene match: 12. Germline assignment: CDR1 DFQATT and CDR2 SNEGSKA (reference sequence). CDR3 DNA: TGCAGTGCTACCCGATCGGCGGGAGTTGTCGGGGAGCTGTTTTTT. Protein product: CSATRSAGVVGELFF.

This rearrangement joins TRBV2 to TRBJ1-1; D ambiguous. CDR3 size: 15 residues. Germline CDR1 SNHLY, CDR2 FYNNEI. Deletions cut 8 bases from V and 1 base from J, with 17 bases between. The CDR3 coding sequence is TGTGCCAGCTTGGGGTCTAAGGGAAGGAACACTGAAGCTTTCTTT. Translating it yields CASLGSKGRNTEAFF.

Many counts were recorded for this clonotype. The chain joins TRBV27 to TRBJ1-2; no firm D call. This CDR3 is built from 13 residues. The V gene lost 6 bases and the J gene lost 2 bases, with 10 bases spanning the gap. Germline V gene lookup returns CDR1 MNHEY and CDR2 SMNVEV (reference sequence). In nucleotides, the CDR3 is TGTGCCAGCAGGCCAACAGTAAACTATGGCTACACCTTC. Its protein is CASRPTVNYGYTF.

The gene calls are TRBV6-1 and TRBJ2-5, with a weak D call TRBD2 (6 bases). The CDR3 is 15 amino acids. Germline V CDR1 and CDR2: MNHNS, SASEGT. The V end was cut by 0 bases, the J end by 0 bases, with 8 bases between. CDR3 in DNA: TGTGCCAGCAGTGAAGCAGGGGACTACCAAGAGACCCAGTACTTC. This codes for CASSEAGDYQETQYF.

This clonotype has more than one count but fewer than ten. The chain has TRBV27 and TRBJ2-7; 10 nucleotides match TRBD1. Germline V CDR1 and CDR2: MNHEY, SMNVEV (reference sequence). The length of the CDR3 is 14 residues. J was trimmed by 2 bases and V by 6 bases; bases with no gene match: 4. The CDR3 sequence: CASRRQGATYEQYF. The CDR3 DNA reads as TGTGCCAGCAGAAGACAGGGGGCAACCTACGAGCAGTACTTC.

This clonotype was counted between two and nine times. The chain joins TRBV20-1 to TRBJ2-5; D perhaps matches TRBD1 (5 bases). Per germline, CDR1 DFQATT and CDR2 SNEGSKA (reference sequence). The CDR3 contains 14 residues. V gave up 6 bases and J gave up 5 bases, with 19 bases separating them. In nucleotides, the CDR3 is TGCAGTGCGACCTTAGGGGCGCAGGTGGAGACCCAGTACTTC. Its protein product is CSATLGAQVETQYF.

This clonotype was detected a few times. The CDR3, as DNA: TGTGCCATCTCAGAGCGATCCTATGGCTACACCTTC. Its protein is CAISERSYGYTF. V gene TRBV10-3 combines with J gene TRBJ1-2; D not resolved. There are 12 residues in the CDR3. CDR1 and CDR2 (germline): ENHRY, SYGVKD. V shed 8 bases and J shed 4 bases, with 11 bases lying between them.

V gene TRBV7-2 combines with J gene TRBJ1-3, with D unclear. Trimming shortened V by 2 bases and J by 8 bases, and 13 bases separated the two germline ends. There are 14 residues in the CDR3. Germline CDR1 and CDR2: SGHTA and FQGNSA. The CDR3: CASSLRNHRDTIYF. The CDR3 nucleotides read TGTGCCAGCAGCTTAAGGAACCACCGGGACACCATATATTTT.

This clonotype was counted only a few times. The chain recombines TRBV30 with TRBJ1-3; 8 nucleotides match TRBD1. The germline CDR1 and CDR2 sequences are GTSNPN and SVGIG (reference sequence). J gave up 6 bases and V 3 bases, and 7 bases lay outside the gene matches. This CDR3 is 14 amino acids long. CDR3 nucleotides: TGTGCCTGGAGGGCGGGACAGGACTTAAACACCATATATTTT. This gives the protein CAWRAGQDLNTIYF.

CDR3 nucleotides: TGTGCCAGCAGGTACGGGGGGGAAGATCAGCCCCAGCATTTT. It specifies CASRYGGEDQPQHF. The rearrangement joins TRBV7-3 to TRBJ1-5, with D possibly matching TRBD1 (5 bases). Germline-derived CDR1 and CDR2 are SGHTA and FQGTGA. V dropped 6 bases and J dropped 5 bases, with 14 bases sitting between them. CDR3 length equals 14 residues. The full variable domain, in which reference TRBV7-3 and TRBJ1-5 provide the parts outside the CDR3, is GAGVSQTPSNKVTEKGKYVELRCDPISGHTALYWYRQSLGQGPEFLIYFQGTGAADDSGLPNDRFFAVRPEGSVSTLKIQRTERGDSAVYLCASRYGGEDQPQHFGDGTRLSIL.

The chain uses TRBV9 and TRBJ1-1; D possibly corresponds to TRBD1 (5 bases). This CDR3 comprises 15 residues. Between the trimmed V and J ends, which lost 4 bases and 0 bases, there was a span of 13 bases. Germline values: CDR1 SGDLS, CDR2 YYNGEE. Here the CDR3 reads CASSPRGTMNTEAFF. The DNA for the CDR3 is TGTGCCAGCAGCCCTCGGGGGACTATGAACACTGAAGCTTTCTTT.

The chain employs TRBV14 and TRBJ2-5; weak D call: TRBD2 (7 bases). V was clipped by 2 bases and J by 0 bases, with 19 bases between them. The germline CDR1 and CDR2 sequences are SGHDN and FVKESK. The CDR3 has 18 amino acids. CDR3 protein: CASSQKRGGGKYQETQYF. The CDR3 coding sequence is TGTGCCAGCAGCCAAAAACGTGGCGGGGGCAAGTACCAAGAGACCCAGTACTTC.

Many counts were recorded for this clonotype. The chain has TRBV29-1 and TRBJ1-1, with D tentatively TRBD1 (5 bases). Trimming pared 6 bases from V and 1 base from J, leaving 18 bases between. CDR3 length: 15 amino acids. Germline V lookup: CDR1 SQVTM, CDR2 ANQGSEA. In nucleotides, the CDR3 is TGCAGCGTCCTCGTGGGGGAGTATAGGAACACTGAAGCTTTCTTT. Amino acid sequence: CSVLVGEYRNTEAFF.

The chain has TRBV7-9 and TRBJ1-5; possible D gene TRBD1, 6 bases. The ends were cut back, 8 bases at V and 7 bases at J, with 18 bases in the middle. The CDR3 has 14 amino acids. Per the germline V gene, CDR1 is SEHNR and CDR2 is FQNEAQ (reference sequence). CDR3 nucleotides: TGTGCCAGCGCTGGGGGGGCAGCTAGCCAGCCCCAGCATTTT. It encodes CASAGGAASQPQHF.

The V and J genes are TRBV6-2 or TRBV6-3 and TRBJ1-6, with 11 bases lining up with TRBD1. CDR3 size: 15 residues. J lost 6 bases, V lost 6 bases, and 4 bases had no gene match. Per the germline V gene, CDR1 is MNHEY and CDR2 is SVGEGT. CDR3 sequence (DNA): TGTGCCAGCAGATCCGGGACAGGGGGTAATTCACCCCTCCACTTT. Amino acid sequence: CASRSGTGGNSPLHF.

The DNA for the CDR3 is TGTGCCATGGGCAGGGGGCGCGACTATGGCTACACCTTC. This sequence encodes CAMGRGRDYGYTF. J is TRBJ1-2 and V is TRBV10-3; 8 nucleotides line up with TRBD1. The germline V gene encodes CDR1 ENHRY and CDR2 SYGVKD. V was pared by 9 bases and J by 3 bases, with 6 bases of the junction left unmatched. The CDR3 has 13 residues.

The gene calls are TRBV30 and TRBJ1-5; D perhaps matches TRBD1 (6 bases). Trimming removed 2 bases at V and 9 bases at J, with 14 bases between. The germline V gene has CDR1 GTSNPN and CDR2 SVGIG (reference sequence). This CDR3 spans 13 amino acids. CDR3 in amino acids: CAWSLTGPSPQHF. In DNA, the CDR3 is TGTGCCTGGAGTTTGACAGGACCATCGCCCCAGCATTTT.